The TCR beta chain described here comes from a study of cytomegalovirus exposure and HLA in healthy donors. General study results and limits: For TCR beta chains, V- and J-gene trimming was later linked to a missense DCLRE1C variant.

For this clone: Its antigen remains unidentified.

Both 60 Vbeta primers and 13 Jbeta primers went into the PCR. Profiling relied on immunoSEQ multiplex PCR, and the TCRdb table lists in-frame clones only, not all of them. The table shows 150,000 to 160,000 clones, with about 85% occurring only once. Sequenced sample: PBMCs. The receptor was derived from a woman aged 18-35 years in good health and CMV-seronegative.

The CDR3 region has the DNA TGTGCCAGCCTGGGACAGGACCAAGAGACCCAGTACTTC. Encoded protein: CASLGQDQETQYF. The rearrangement uses TRBV6-1 and TRBJ2-5, with 8 bases identical to TRBD1. The CDR3 loop spans 13 amino acids. V was clipped by 8 bases and J by 0 bases; unmatched bases: 2. CDR1 and CDR2 from the germline V gene are MNHNS and SASEGT.